The 25 T cell receptor beta chains listed next were all sequenced from one sample in a study of early T cells in non-severe SARS-CoV-2 infection. TCRdb fed the 5' RACE reads into MiXCR, producing one record per CDR3 protein. The sample comprises approximately 71,000 distinct CDR3 sequences, 9% to 15% of which are singletons, and 1.5% to 2% rests with the top ten. What was sequenced was whole blood. These receptors all stem from an adult who was a healthcare worker with PCR-confirmed SARS-CoV-2 infection or an uninfected control (not recorded which).

Ten or more counts support this clonotype. The CDR3 nucleotides are TGTGCCAGCAGTTTAGCGCCGTACAGGGGCAATGAGCAGTTCTTC. As protein: CASSLAPYRGNEQFF. The chain links TRBV12-3 or TRBV12-4 to TRBJ2-1, with 7 bases that match TRBD1. The CDR3 length is 15 residues. Trimming took 0 bases from V and 6 from J; bases not matched to a gene: 5.

The CDR3 region has the DNA TGTGCCTGCCTAAATATTCCGGGACAAGGCTACACCTTC. The encoded protein is CACLNIPGQGYTF. The V gene is TRBV30, the J gene TRBJ1-2; a possible D gene is TRBD1 (6 bases). CDR3 length: 13 amino acids. Per germline, CDR1 GTSNPN and CDR2 SVGIG (reference sequence). Trimming cost V 6 bases and J 8 bases, with 19 bases left between them.

J is TRBJ2-3 and V is TRBV20-1; 8 bases align to TRBD1. The CDR3 covers 14 residues. Trimming at V came to 3 bases and at J to 5 bases, leaving 7 bases not matched to a gene. Germline CDR1 and CDR2: DFQATT and SNEGSKA (reference sequence). As DNA, the CDR3 is TGCAGTGCTAGGGTTCACAGGGGGGTAGATACGCAGTATTTT. It yields the protein CSARVHRGVDTQYF.

V is TRBV30 and J is TRBJ1-1; D is unclear. Germline assignment: CDR1 GTSNPN and CDR2 SVGIG (reference sequence). V lost 5 bases and J lost 11, with 12 bases in between. The CDR3 consists of 10 residues. This chain's CDR3 is CAWQRARAFF. CDR3 bases: TGTGCCTGGCAGAGGGCGAGGGCTTTCTTT.

The rearrangement uses TRBV11-2 and TRBJ2-6; D unclear. CDR3 length: 13 amino acids. Germline V gene sequence: CDR1 SGHAT, CDR2 FQNNGV. Trimming took 4 bases from V and 2 from J, leaving 3 bases between them. CDR3 loop: CASSSAGANVLTF. DNA of the CDR3: TGTGCCAGCAGCTCTGCTGGGGCCAACGTCCTGACTTTC. The entire variable domain, with the rest obtained from reference TRBV11-2 and TRBJ2-6, is as follows: EAGVAQSPRYKIIEKRQSVAFWCNPISGHATLYWYQQILGQGPKLLIQFQNNGVVDDSQLPKDRFSAERLKGVDSTLKIQPAKLEDSAVYLCASSSAGANVLTFGAGSRLTVL.

At least ten counts were recorded for this clonotype. CDR3 nucleotides: TGTGCCAGCAGTGAAGTGGTGCAGGGCGGGGAGCTGTTTTTT. The encoded protein is CASSEVVQGGELFF. The chain combines TRBV25-1 with TRBJ2-2; perhaps TRBD1 as D (5 bases). Between the trimmed V and J ends, which lost 2 bases and 7 bases, there was a span of 11 bases. Germline-derived CDR1 and CDR2 are MGHDK and SYGVNS. This CDR3 has 14 residues.

This clonotype was recorded at least ten times. The V and J genes are TRBV29-1 and TRBJ2-7, with D possibly TRBD1 on 5 matching bases. The CDR3 spans 13 residues. CDR1 and CDR2 (germline): SQVTM, ANQGSEA. Trimming removed 5 bases from V and 0 bases from J, with 11 bases in between. The CDR3 reads CSVRTRTSYEQYF. The CDR3 region has the DNA TGCAGCGTTCGGACACGTACCTCCTACGAGCAGTACTTC.

This clonotype appeared a few times. V gene TRBV14 combines with J gene TRBJ1-6; unclear D gene. This CDR3 has 13 residues. Germline V CDR1 and CDR2: SGHDN, FVKESK. V gave up 3 bases and J gave up 9 bases, with 9 bases separating them. Here the CDR3 reads CASSQLWGSPLHF. DNA of the CDR3: TGTGCCAGCAGCCAGCTGTGGGGTTCACCCCTCCACTTT.

The chain couples TRBV7-2 to TRBJ2-3; TRBD1 aligns across 9 bases. The CDR3 covers 15 residues. Germline V gene lookup returns CDR1 SGHTA and CDR2 FQGNSA. After removal of 4 bases from V and 4 bases from J, the junction contained 6 bases not matched to a gene. The CDR3 sequence: CASSSGTGRADTQYF. The CDR3 DNA is TGTGCCAGCAGCTCGGGGACAGGGAGGGCAGATACGCAGTATTTT.

This clonotype was seen many times. The CDR3 DNA follows: TGTGCCAGCAGTGAAGGGCAGGGGGTGTTCAACGGGGAGCTGTTTTTT. This codes for CASSEGQGVFNGELFF. This chain links TRBV6-1 with TRBJ2-2, with 7 bases that match TRBD1. CDR1 is MNHNS and CDR2 is SASEGT in the germline V gene. The CDR3 is 16 amino acids. J was trimmed by 7 bases and V by 1 base; bases with no gene match: 9.

This clonotype has just a few counts. V and J are TRBV9 and TRBJ2-3, with a tentative D call TRBD1 (6 bases). With 4 bases removed from V and 2 bases from J, the gap between germline ends came to 14 bases. Germline loops: CDR1 SGDLS, CDR2 YYNGEE. There are 15 residues in the CDR3. DNA for the CDR3: TGTGCCAGCAGCTCCCGAGGGGGTTCCACAGATACGCAGTATTTT. This codes for CASSSRGGSTDTQYF.

Ten or more counts support this clonotype. The J gene is TRBJ2-3, the V gene TRBV7-2; D is possibly TRBD1 (5 bases). CDR1 SGHTA and CDR2 FQGNSA come from the germline V gene. The CDR3 spans 15 residues. Trimming shortened V by 4 bases and J by 0 bases, and 11 bases separated the two germline ends. The DNA of the CDR3 is TGTGCCAGCAGCTCACAGGATTTGAGCACAGATACGCAGTATTTT. It specifies CASSSQDLSTDTQYF. The complete variable domain, with remaining parts taken from reference TRBV7-2 and TRBJ2-3, reads GAGVSQSPSNKVTEKGKDVELRCDPISGHTALYWYRQSLGQGLEFLIYFQGNSAPDKSGLPSDRFSAERTGGSVSTLTIQRTQQEDSAVYLCASSSQDLSTDTQYFGPGTRLTVL.

This chain links TRBV6-1 with TRBJ1-3, with D possibly TRBD1 on 6 matching bases. V was cut by 10 bases and J by 0 bases, with 16 bases left in between. The CDR3 has 15 amino acids. Germline V lookup: CDR1 MNHNS, CDR2 SASEGT. As DNA, the CDR3 is TGTGCCACCAGAAGGGACAACAACTCTGGAAACACCATATATTTT. This gives the protein CATRRDNNSGNTIYF.

This clonotype was counted a few times. This chain joins TRBV7-9 and TRBJ2-2; D is unresolved. V was pared by 3 bases and J by 0 bases, with 5 bases between. The CDR3 is 14 amino acids. Per germline, CDR1 SEHNR and CDR2 FQNEAQ (reference sequence). DNA for the CDR3: TGTGCCAGCAGCTTTAACGCGAACACCGGGGAGCTGTTTTTT. The encoded protein is CASSFNANTGELFF.

J is TRBJ1-4 and V is TRBV7-9, with D possibly matching TRBD1 (6 bases). Germline CDR1 is SEHNR and CDR2 is FQNEAQ (reference sequence). The CDR3 runs 16 residues. V lost 5 bases, J lost 2 bases, and 15 bases lay in between. The CDR3 DNA reads TGTGCCAGCAGCGCTTTCCAGGGGATCACTAATGAAAAACTGTTTTTT. Its translation is CASSAFQGITNEKLFF.

The chain couples TRBV29-1 to TRBJ1-4, with D uncertain. The ends were cut back, 6 bases at V and 1 base at J, with 6 bases in the middle. The CDR3 has 12 residues. From germline, CDR1 is SQVTM and CDR2 ANQGSEA. In nucleotides, the CDR3 is TGCAGCGTGACGGTAACTAATGAAAAACTGTTTTTT. This gives the protein CSVTVTNEKLFF. Based on the CDR3 plus reference TRBV29-1 and TRBJ1-4, the full variable domain is SAVISQKPSRDICQRGTSLTIQCQVDSQVTMMFWYRQQPGQSLTLIATANQGSEATYESGFVIDKFPISRPNLTFSTLTVSNMSPEDSSIYLCSVTVTNEKLFFGSGTQLSVL.

This clonotype was counted only a few times. J is TRBJ2-3 and V is TRBV12-3 or TRBV12-4, with a possible D match to TRBD1 (5 bases). The CDR3 loop spans 13 amino acids. V lost 7 bases and J lost 5, with 13 bases in between. The CDR3 region has the DNA TGTGCCAGCACCTTGAGGCAGGGAGATACGCAGTATTTT. Translating gives CASTLRQGDTQYF.

Written as DNA, the CDR3 is TGCAGTGCTAGAGATTTTGACAGAGCTTTCTTT. As protein: CSARDFDRAFF. J is TRBJ1-1 and V is TRBV20-1; possibly TRBD1 for D (5 bases). This CDR3 has 11 amino acids. CDR1 and CDR2 from the germline V gene are DFQATT and SNEGSKA (reference sequence). The V and J ends lost 0 bases and 10 bases respectively, with 9 bases between them.

There are a few counts of this clonotype. The CDR3 nucleotides read TGTGCCAGCAGCCAAGGCCGGGACAGGGAGGGAGCTTTCTTT. Amino acids: CASSQGRDREGAFF. The gene calls are TRBV4-2 and TRBJ1-1; TRBD1 aligns across 9 bases. The CDR3 extends over 14 amino acids. Germline V gene lookup returns CDR1 LGHNA and CDR2 YNFKEQ. Trimming at V came to 1 base and at J to 10 bases, leaving 7 bases not matched to a gene.

The V gene is TRBV11-2, the J gene TRBJ1-6; D gene uncertain. The CDR3 is 14 residues long. Germline values: CDR1 SGHAT, CDR2 FQNNGV. V was cut by 2 bases and J by 9 bases, with 11 bases left in between. The CDR3 here is CASSLFGRSSPLHF. CDR3 coding DNA: TGTGCCAGCAGCTTATTCGGGCGGTCTTCACCCCTCCACTTT.

The chain carries TRBV6-1 and TRBJ1-4, with 10 bases matching TRBD1. CDR1 and CDR2 from the germline V gene are MNHNS and SASEGT. The CDR3 length is 15 residues. The V and J ends lost 0 bases and 8 bases, in that order; junction bases with no gene match: 3. The CDR3 bases are TGTGCCAGCAGTGAAGCGACAGGGGGCGTCGAAAAACTGTTTTTT. Its protein is CASSEATGGVEKLFF.

This clonotype has a handful of counts. The V gene is TRBV30, the J gene TRBJ1-1; 11 nucleotides agree with TRBD1. This CDR3 spans 16 amino acids. In germline, CDR1 is GTSNPN, CDR2 SVGIG (reference sequence). The trim removed 1 base at V and 1 base at J, leaving 5 bases unmatched. The CDR3, as DNA: TGTGCCTGGAGTGACGGGACAGGGGGGTCGAACACTGAAGCTTTCTTT. It encodes CAWSDGTGGSNTEAFF.

V and J are TRBV2 and TRBJ1-1, with a weak D call TRBD1 (6 bases). V was trimmed by 4 bases and J by 0 bases, leaving 9 bases between them. Germline assignment: CDR1 SNHLY and CDR2 FYNNEI. The CDR3 spans 14 residues. This chain's CDR3 is CASSGGAMNTEAFF. As DNA, the CDR3 is TGTGCCAGCAGTGGGGGGGCTATGAACACTGAAGCTTTCTTT.

This clonotype is judged medium-sized. V and J are TRBV6-4 and TRBJ2-2; no clear D. Germline assignment: CDR1 MRHNA and CDR2 SNTAGT. The CDR3 sequence is 13 residues long. V lost 2 bases and J lost 3, with 4 bases in between. Here the CDR3 reads CASSDRDTGELFF. In DNA form, the CDR3 reads TGTGCCAGCAGTGACAGGGACACCGGGGAGCTGTTTTTT.

A note on this clonotype: The conserved final phenylalanine or tryptophan is absent from the CDR3, which likely points to a read error. The chain is built from TRBV12-3 or TRBV12-4 and TRBJ1-1, with 7 bases that match TRBD1. The CDR3 runs to 14 residues. After removal of 11 bases from V and 1 base from J, the junction contained 10 bases not matched to a gene. The CDR3 DNA follows: TGTGCCTCACGACAGGGCAATGCGAACACTGAAGCTTTCTCT. Amino acid sequence: CASRQGNANTEAFS.